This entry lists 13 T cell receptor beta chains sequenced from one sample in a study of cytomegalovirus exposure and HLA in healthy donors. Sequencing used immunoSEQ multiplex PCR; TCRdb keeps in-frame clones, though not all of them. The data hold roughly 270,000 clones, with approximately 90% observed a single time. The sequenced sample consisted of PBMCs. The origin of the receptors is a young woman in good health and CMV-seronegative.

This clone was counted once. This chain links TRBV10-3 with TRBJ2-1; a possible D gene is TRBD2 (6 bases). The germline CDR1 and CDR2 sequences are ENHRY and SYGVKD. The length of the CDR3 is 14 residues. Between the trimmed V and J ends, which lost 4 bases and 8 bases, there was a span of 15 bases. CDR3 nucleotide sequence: TGTGCCATCAGTGGGTCGGGAGTTTTGGATGAGCAGTTCTTC. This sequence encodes CAISGSGVLDEQFF.

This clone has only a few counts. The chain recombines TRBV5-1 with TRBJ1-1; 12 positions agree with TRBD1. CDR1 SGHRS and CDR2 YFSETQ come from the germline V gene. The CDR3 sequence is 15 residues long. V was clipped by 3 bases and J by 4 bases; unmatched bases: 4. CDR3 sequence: CASSSGQGARTEAFF. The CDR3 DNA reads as TGCGCCAGCAGCTCGGGACAGGGGGCGCGCACTGAAGCTTTCTTT. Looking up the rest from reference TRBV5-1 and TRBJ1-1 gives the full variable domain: KAGVTQTPRYLIKTRGQQVTLSCSPISGHRSVSWYQQTPGQGLQFLFEYFSETQRNKGNFPGRFSGRQFSNSRSEMNVSTLELGDSALYLCASSSGQGARTEAFFGQGTRLTVV.

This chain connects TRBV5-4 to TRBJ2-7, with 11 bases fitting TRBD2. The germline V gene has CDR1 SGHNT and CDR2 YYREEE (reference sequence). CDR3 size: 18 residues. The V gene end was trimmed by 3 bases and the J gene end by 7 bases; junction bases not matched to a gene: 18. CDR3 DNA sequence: TGTGCCAGCAGCTCCAGACTTAGCGGGAGGGCCGGTTTTAGGGAGCAGTACTTC. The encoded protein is CASSSRLSGRAGFREQYF.

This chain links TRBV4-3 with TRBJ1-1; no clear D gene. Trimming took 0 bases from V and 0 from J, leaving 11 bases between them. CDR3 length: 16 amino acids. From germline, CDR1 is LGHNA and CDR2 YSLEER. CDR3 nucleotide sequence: TGCGCCAGCAGCCAAGATATAGCGGGAGTGAACACTGAAGCTTTCTTT. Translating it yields CASSQDIAGVNTEAFF.

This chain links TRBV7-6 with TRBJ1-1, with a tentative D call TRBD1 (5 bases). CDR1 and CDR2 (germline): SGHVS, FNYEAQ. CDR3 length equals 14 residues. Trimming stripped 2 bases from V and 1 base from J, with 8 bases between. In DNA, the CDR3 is TGTGCCAGCAGCTTACAGGGAAAGAACACTGAAGCTTTCTTT. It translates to CASSLQGKNTEAFF.

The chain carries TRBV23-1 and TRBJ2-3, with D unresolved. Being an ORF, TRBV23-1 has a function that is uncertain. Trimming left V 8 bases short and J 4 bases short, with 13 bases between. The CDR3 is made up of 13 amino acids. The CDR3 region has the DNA TGCGCCAGCCCCCCGAGGTCGCCAGATACGCAGTATTTT. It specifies CASPPRSPDTQYF.

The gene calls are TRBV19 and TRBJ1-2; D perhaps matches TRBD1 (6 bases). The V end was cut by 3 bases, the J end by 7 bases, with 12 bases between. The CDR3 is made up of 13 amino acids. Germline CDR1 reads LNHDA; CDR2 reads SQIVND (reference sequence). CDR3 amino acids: CASSMDRRSGYTF. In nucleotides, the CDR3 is TGTGCCAGTAGTATGGACAGAAGAAGTGGCTACACCTTC.

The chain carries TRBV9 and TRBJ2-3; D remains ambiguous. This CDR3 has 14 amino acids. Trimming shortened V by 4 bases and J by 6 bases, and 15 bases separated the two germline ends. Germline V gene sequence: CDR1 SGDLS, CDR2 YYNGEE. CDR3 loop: CASSPRLAGDTQYF. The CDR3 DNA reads TGTGCCAGCAGCCCTCGTTTGGCAGGCGATACGCAGTATTTT.

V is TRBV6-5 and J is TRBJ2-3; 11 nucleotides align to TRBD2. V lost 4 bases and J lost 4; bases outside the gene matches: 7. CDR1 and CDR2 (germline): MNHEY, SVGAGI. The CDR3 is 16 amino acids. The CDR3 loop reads CASSWITSGRPDTQYF. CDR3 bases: TGTGCCAGCAGTTGGATTACTAGCGGGAGACCAGATACGCAGTATTTT.

CDR3: CASSHHDGGQETQYF. The CDR3 DNA reads as TGTGCCAGCAGCCACCACGACGGAGGCCAAGAGACCCAGTACTTC. The chain has TRBV14 and TRBJ2-5; maybe TRBD2 (5 bases). Germline-derived CDR1 and CDR2 are SGHDN and FVKESK. The CDR3 loop spans 15 amino acids. V lost 3 bases to trimming and J lost 1 base, with 12 bases between them.

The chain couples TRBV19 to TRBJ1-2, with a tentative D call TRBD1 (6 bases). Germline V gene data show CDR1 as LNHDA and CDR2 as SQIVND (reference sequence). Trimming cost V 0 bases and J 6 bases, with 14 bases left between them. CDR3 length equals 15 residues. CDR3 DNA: TGTGCCAGTAGTATAGATATATCAGGGGTGAATGGCTACACCTTC. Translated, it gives CASSIDISGVNGYTF.

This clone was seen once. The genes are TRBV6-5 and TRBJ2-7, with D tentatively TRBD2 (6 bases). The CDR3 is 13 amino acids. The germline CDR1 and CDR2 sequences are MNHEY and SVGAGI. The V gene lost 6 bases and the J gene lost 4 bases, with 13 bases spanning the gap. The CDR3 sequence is CASRTGGSYEQYF. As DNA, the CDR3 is TGTGCCAGCAGAACCGGGGGTTCGTACGAGCAGTACTTC.

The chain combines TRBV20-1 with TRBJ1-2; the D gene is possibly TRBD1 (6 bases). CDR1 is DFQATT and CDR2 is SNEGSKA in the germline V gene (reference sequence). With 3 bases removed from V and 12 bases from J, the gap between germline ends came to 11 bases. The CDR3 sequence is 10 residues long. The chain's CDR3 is CSASRTEDTF. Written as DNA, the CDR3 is TGCAGTGCTAGCCGGACAGAGGACACCTTC.